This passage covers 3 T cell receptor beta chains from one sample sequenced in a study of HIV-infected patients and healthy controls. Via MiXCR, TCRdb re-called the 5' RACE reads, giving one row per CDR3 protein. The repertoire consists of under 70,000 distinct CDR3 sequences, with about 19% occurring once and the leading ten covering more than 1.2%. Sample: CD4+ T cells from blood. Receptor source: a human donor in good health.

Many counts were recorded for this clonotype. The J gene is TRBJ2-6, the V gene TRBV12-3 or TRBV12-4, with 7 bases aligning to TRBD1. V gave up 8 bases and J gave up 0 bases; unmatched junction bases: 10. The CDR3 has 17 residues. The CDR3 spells CASRRTGVLSGANVLTF. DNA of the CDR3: TGTGCCAGCCGCCGGACAGGTGTACTCTCTGGGGCCAACGTCCTGACTTTC.

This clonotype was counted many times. The CDR3 sequence is CASSLDRLSAFF. The CDR3 DNA reads as TGTGCCAGCAGCTTGGACCGATTGAGCGCGTTCTTC. The rearrangement joins TRBV5-4 to TRBJ2-1, with unresolved D. The CDR3 has 12 amino acids. Trimming removed 0 bases at V and 15 bases at J, with 13 bases between. Germline CDR1 SGHNT, CDR2 YYREEE (reference sequence). The full variable domain, rest sourced from reference TRBV5-4 and TRBJ2-1, is ETGVTQSPTHLIKTRGQQVTLRCSSQSGHNTVSWYQQALGQGPQFIFQYYREEENGRGNFPPRFSGLQFPNYSSELNVNALELDDSALYLCASSLDRLSAFFGPGTRLTVL.

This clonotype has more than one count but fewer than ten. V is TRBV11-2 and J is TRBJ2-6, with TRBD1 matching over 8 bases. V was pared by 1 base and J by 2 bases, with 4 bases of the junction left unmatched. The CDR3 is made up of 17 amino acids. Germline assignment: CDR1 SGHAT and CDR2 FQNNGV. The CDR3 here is CASSLVAQGAGANVLTF. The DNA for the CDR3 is TGTGCCAGCAGCTTAGTAGCACAGGGGGCTGGGGCCAACGTCCTGACTTTC.